This entry features one T cell receptor beta chain sequence. Its matching antigen is unknown. Vbeta (60) and Jbeta (13) primers were used in the PCR. As processed by the authors: Approximately 11 million of the 80 million or so unique TCR beta chains counted in a later analysis were shared. Libraries were prepared by immunoSEQ multiplex PCR; TCRdb keeps only in-frame clonotypes and omits some of them. V and J calls and clone size are given by that table; D and trimming were obtained from the DNA. Here the sample spans approximately 180,000 clones, 78% being singletons. This specimen comes from a study of cytomegalovirus exposure and HLA in healthy donors. Study findings and constraints: A missense DCLRE1C variant was associated with V- and J-gene trimming of TCR beta chains in a later analysis, and an independent cohort replicated the association. The authors considered a cluster of highly shared sequence variants likely to be a sequencing artifact. There were around 160 TCR beta chains listed as cytomegalovirus-associated.

V was pared by 4 bases and J by 0 bases, with 9 bases between. This CDR3 region has 14 residues. Germline V gene data show CDR1 as LNHDA and CDR2 as SQIVND (reference sequence). The chain employs TRBV19 and TRBJ1-1; D remains unclear. The receptor's source is a woman aged 50 to 60 in good health and CMV-seropositive. The sequenced material came from PBMCs. In DNA form, the CDR3 reads TGTGCCAGTAGTAAGAACCTAATGAACACTGAAGCTTTCTTT. Its translation: CASSKNLMNTEAFF.